This T cell receptor (beta chain) was retrieved from a study of blood T cell repertoires in COVID-19 (dated by TCRdb to the early 2020s). Study-level background: Samples covering the acute and convalescent phases of COVID-19 were provided by collaborators in the United States, Italy and Spain. The material from the prospective study consisted of cDNA or gDNA derived from T cells, B-cell-depleted T cells, or PBMCs. Subjects who had been exposed to COVID-19, were actively infected with it, or had recovered from it provided the deeply sampled blood TCRbeta repertoires that made up the dataset. A freely available public database, intended as a resource for researchers studying the immune response to SARS-CoV-2, is where the repertoires were released. Samples were obtained from the ongoing ImmuneRACE study (first 160 participants) and from 1,254 subjects provided by 6 global collaborators. A de-identified subject ID, COVID-19 status, age in years and sex were almost always included in the sample metadata. Where available, HLA class I and class II types were obtained from metadata supplied by the sample provider rather than from assay-based typing. Study-wide conclusions, independent of this receptor: Clinical and demographic metadata were provided uncurated, with the amount varying by source and participant.

This clone was detected only once. Its target antigen remains unknown. No much larger clone is present one base from it, and per-base qualities are unavailable. The collaborating institutions used their own protocols to collect whole blood in K2EDTA tubes. For TCRbeta analysis, collaborators shipped samples as frozen whole blood, isolated PBMCs, or DNA extracted from either of those sample types. The CDR3 spans 16 residues, from the cysteine through the phenylalanine. Only the CDR3 DNA is retained, 48 bases long and in frame from the first base. From a lookup of the germline V gene, CDR1 and CDR2 are ENHRY and SYGVKD. Relative to germline, V is missing 3 bases and J is missing 4 bases, with 8 bases of the junction outside any gene match. The immunoSEQ Assay, a bias-controlled multiplex PCR, was used to amplify TCRbeta CDR3 regions from genomic DNA. On the study's bioinformatics: The number of nucleated cells in each sample was estimated by amplification of reference gene primers within the assay. To quantify the absolute abundance of each unique TCRbeta CDR3 rearrangement, sequence reads were collapsed and filtered. Productive Simpson clonality was computed per sample as the square root of Simpson's diversity index over productive rearrangements. TCRdb carries this immuneACCESS record with in-frame sequences only. Its versions omit some clonotypes, under half of them owing to an unresolved V gene in the studies checked, with the rest unexplained. The D gene and trimming were derived from the DNA, and the V and J assignments and clone size from that table. This sample gives under 30,000 clones in total; approximately 94% of them show up just once. Roughly 4.2% of the sample lies in the top ten.

The V and J genes are TRBV10-3 and TRBJ2-3, and 9 junctional nucleotides match TRBD2. This TCR derives from a human donor with active COVID-19. The donor label of this sample is uncertain. Sequences were obtained from peripheral blood. For the CDR3, the sequence is CAISEPAGGRADTQYF. The DNA is TGTGCCATCAGTGAACCGGCGGGAGGGCGGGCAGATACGCAGTATTTT.